This TCR beta chain was recovered during a study of T cell responses to AZD1222 COVID-19 vaccine. Study findings and constraints: In a largely white British group with more females than males, clonal diversity was possibly underestimated. Spike-specific TCR breadth rose after two AZD1222 doses, and depth rose as well. Across spike, vaccine-associated CD4 TCRs were found, dominant at 160-218 and 743-854.

From germline, CDR1 is KGHSH and CDR2 LQKENI. Trimming at V came to 3 bases and at J to 7 bases, leaving 8 bases not matched to a gene. The CDR3 has 14 residues. Sequencing used immunoSEQ multiplex PCR; TCRdb keeps in-frame clones, though not all of them. The sample consists of over 100,000 clones, almost 85% of them appearing once. Of note for this clone: Its antigen remains unidentified.

The TCR originated in an adult who received the MenACWY meningococcal vaccine as a control. J is TRBJ1-1 and V is TRBV18, with TRBD1 matching 7 bases. The specimen was peripheral blood, collected 28 days after the second dose of the MenACWY control vaccine. CDR3 nucleotide sequence: TGTGCCAGCTCACCTTCAACAGGGGATGATGAAGCTTTCTTT. It specifies CASSPSTGDDEAFF.